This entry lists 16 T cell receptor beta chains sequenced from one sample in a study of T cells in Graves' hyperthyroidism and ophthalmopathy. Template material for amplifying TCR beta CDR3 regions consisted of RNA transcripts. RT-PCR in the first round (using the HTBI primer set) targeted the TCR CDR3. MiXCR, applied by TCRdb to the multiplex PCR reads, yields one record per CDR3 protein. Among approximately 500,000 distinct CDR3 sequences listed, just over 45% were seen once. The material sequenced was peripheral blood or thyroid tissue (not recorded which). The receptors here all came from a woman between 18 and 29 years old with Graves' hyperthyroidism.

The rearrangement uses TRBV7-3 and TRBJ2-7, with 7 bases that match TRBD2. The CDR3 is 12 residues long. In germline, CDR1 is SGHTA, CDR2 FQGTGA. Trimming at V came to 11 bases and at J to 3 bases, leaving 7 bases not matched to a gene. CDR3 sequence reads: CAWRSSGYEQYF. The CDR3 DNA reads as TGTGCCTGGAGGTCTAGCGGCTACGAGCAGTACTTC.

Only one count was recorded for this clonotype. CDR3 sequence reads: CASGEWDRTSYGYTF. The CDR3 DNA follows: TGTGCCAGCGGGGAGTGGGACAGGACTTCCTATGGCTACACCTTC. V and J are TRBV6-1 and TRBJ1-2; 8 nucleotides line up with TRBD1. The CDR3 is made up of 15 amino acids. CDR1 is MNHNS, CDR2 SASEGT, per germline. Trimming removed 8 bases from V and 4 bases from J; junction bases left unmatched: 12.

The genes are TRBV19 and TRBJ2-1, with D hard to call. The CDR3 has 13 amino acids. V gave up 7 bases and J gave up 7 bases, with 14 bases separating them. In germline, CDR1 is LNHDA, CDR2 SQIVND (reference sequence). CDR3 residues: CASTVTLWNEQFF. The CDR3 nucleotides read TGTGCCAGTACGGTAACTTTATGGAATGAGCAGTTCTTC. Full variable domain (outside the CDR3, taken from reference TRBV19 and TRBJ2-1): DGGITQSPKYLFRKEGQNVTLSCEQNLNHDAMYWYRQDPGQGLRLIYYSQIVNDFQKGDIAEGYSVSREKKESFPLTVTSAQKNPTAFYLCASTVTLWNEQFFGPGTRLTVL.

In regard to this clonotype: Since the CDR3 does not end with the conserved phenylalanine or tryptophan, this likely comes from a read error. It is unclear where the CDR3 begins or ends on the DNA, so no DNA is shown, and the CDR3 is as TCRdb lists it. CDR3 loop: CAISGDLS. This chain connects TRBV10-3 to TRBJ1-1. Both ends counted, the CDR3 spans 8 residues. Germline V CDR1 and CDR2: ENHRY, SYGVKD.

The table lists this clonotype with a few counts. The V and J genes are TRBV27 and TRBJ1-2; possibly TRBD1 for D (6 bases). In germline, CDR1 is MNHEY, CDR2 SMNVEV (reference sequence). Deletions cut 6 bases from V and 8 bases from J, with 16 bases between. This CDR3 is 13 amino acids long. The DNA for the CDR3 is TGTGCCAGCAGCACTGGGGGGCCATTAGGCTACACCTTC. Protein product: CASSTGGPLGYTF.

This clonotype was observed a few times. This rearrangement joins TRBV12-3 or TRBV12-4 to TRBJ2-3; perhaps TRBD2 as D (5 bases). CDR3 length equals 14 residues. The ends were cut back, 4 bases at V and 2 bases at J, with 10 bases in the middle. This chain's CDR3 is CASSYLAITDTQYF. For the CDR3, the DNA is TGTGCCAGCAGTTATTTAGCGATCACAGATACGCAGTATTTT.

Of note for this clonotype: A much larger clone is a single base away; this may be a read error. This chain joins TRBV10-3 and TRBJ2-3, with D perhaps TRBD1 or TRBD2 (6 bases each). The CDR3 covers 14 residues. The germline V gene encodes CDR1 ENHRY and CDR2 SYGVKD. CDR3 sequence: CAIKGGKSTDTLYF. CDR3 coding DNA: TGTGCCATCAAGGGGGGTAAAAGCACAGATACGCTGTATTTT.

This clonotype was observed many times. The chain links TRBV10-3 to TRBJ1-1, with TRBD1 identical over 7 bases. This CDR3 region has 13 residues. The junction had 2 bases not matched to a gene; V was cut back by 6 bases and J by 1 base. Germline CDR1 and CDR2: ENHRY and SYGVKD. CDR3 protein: CAIRGDRNTEAFF. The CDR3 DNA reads TGTGCCATCAGGGGGGACAGGAACACTGAAGCTTTCTTT.

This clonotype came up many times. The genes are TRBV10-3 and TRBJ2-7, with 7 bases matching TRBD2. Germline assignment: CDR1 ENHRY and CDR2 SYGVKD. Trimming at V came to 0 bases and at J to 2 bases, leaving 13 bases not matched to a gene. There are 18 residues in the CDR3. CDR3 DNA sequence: TGTGCCATCAGTGAGTCTCTACTGAGCGGGAAATCTACCTACGAGCAGTACTTC. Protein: CAISESLLSGKSTYEQYF.

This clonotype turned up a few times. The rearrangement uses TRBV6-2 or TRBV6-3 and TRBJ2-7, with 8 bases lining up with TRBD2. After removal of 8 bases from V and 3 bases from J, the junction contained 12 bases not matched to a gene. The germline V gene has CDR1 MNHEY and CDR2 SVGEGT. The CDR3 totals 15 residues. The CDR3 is CASVAYRLAGYEQYF. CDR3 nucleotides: TGTGCCAGCGTTGCATATCGGCTAGCGGGCTACGAGCAGTACTTC.

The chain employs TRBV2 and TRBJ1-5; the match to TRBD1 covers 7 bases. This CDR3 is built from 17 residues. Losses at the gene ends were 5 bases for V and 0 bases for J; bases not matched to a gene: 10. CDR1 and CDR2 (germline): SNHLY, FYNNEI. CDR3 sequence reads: CASSLLLTGYSNQPQHF. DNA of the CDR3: TGTGCCAGCAGTCTCCTATTGACAGGGTATAGCAATCAGCCCCAGCATTTT. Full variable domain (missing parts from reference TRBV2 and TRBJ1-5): EPEVTQTPSHQVTQMGQEVILRCVPISNHLYFYWYRQILGQKVEFLVSFYNNEISEKSEIFDDQFSVERPDGSNFTLKIRSTKLEDSAMYFCASSLLLTGYSNQPQHFGDGTRLSIL.

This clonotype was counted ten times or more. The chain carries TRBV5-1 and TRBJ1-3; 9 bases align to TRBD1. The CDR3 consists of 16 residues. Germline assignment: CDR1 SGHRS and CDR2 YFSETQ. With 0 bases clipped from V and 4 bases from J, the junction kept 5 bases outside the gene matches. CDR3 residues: CASSLAGTGFGNTIYF. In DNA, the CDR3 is TGCGCCAGCAGCTTGGCCGGGACAGGGTTCGGAAACACCATATATTTT.

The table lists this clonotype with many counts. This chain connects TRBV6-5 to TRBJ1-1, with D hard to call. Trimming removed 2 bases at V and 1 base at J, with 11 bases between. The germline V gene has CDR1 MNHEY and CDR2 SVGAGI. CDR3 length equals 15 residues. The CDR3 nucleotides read TGTGCCAGCAGTTACGGCCGAAAGTCGAACACTGAAGCTTTCTTT. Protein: CASSYGRKSNTEAFF.

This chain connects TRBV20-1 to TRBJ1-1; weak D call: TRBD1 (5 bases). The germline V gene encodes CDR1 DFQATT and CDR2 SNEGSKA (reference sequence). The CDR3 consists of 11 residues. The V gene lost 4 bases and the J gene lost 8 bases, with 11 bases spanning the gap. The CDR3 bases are TGCAGTGCTAACAGGATCCCCGAAGCTTTCTTT. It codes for CSANRIPEAFF.

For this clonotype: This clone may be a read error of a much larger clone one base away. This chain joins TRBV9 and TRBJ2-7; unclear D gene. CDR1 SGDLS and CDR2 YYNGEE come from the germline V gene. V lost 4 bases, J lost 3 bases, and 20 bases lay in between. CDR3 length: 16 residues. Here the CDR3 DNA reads TGTGCCAGCAGCCCCTGGAGTGTTAGGGTAGACTACGAGCAGTACTTC. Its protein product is CASSPWSVRVDYEQYF.

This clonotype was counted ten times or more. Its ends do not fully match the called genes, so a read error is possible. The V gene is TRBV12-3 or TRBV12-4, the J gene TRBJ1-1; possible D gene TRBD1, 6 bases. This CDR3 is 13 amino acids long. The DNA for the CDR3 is TGTGCCAACAGTTTCGGGACACCCGCTGAAGCTTTCTTT. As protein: CANSFGTPAEAFF.